The 8 T cell receptor beta chains given below trace back to one sample, sequenced in a study of blood T cells in healthy people across ages. Alongside a J-beta primer mix, a sample-barcoded 5' primer served in a second PCR lasting about 7 to 12 cycles. TCRdb reanalysed the 5' RACE reads using MiXCR and keeps one entry per CDR3 protein. The sample carries 500,000 to 600,000 distinct CDR3 sequences, 25% to 30% recorded once. Sequencing used blood. These receptors came from a woman in her 70s in good health.

This chain uses TRBV2 with TRBJ1-2, with unresolved D. Germline values: CDR1 SNHLY, CDR2 FYNNEI. This CDR3 is 12 amino acids long. V was clipped by 5 bases and J by 5 bases, with 9 bases between them. CDR3 loop: CASSRPGYGYTF. CDR3 in DNA: TGTGCCAGCAGTCGACCCGGGTATGGCTACACCTTC.

In its sample, this clonotype was seen a few times. V is TRBV4-2 and J is TRBJ2-5, with D maybe TRBD2 (7 bases). Germline CDR1 is LGHNA and CDR2 is YNFKEQ. This CDR3 comprises 18 residues. V lost 4 bases, J lost 1 base, and 22 bases lay in between. CDR3 bases: TGTGCCAGCAGCCGGGCCGATGGGGGGGGCCCGTCCCAAGAGACCCAGTACTTC. It specifies CASSRADGGGPSQETQYF.

The chain employs TRBV20-1 and TRBJ2-1; 7 positions match TRBD2. V shed 6 bases, J shed 7 bases, and the junction held 9 bases outside the gene matches. Germline lookup yields CDR1 DFQATT and CDR2 SNEGSKA (reference sequence). This CDR3 has 13 amino acids. The CDR3 sequence is CSAVVLGGNEQFF. The CDR3 nucleotides read TGCAGTGCCGTCGTCCTCGGGGGGAATGAGCAGTTCTTC.

This clonotype was recorded a few times. J is TRBJ2-5 and V is TRBV6-2 or TRBV6-3; D uncertain. CDR3 length: 11 amino acids. Germline V gene data show CDR1 as MNHEY and CDR2 as SVGEGT. V was cut by 4 bases and J by 11 bases, with 11 bases left in between. The CDR3 bases are TGTGCCAGCAGTTCCAGTTTGGAGCAGTACTTC. Amino acids: CASSSSLEQYF.

The chain employs TRBV12-3 or TRBV12-4 and TRBJ1-5; D not certain. The CDR3 consists of 11 residues. Trimming left V 3 bases short and J 6 bases short, with 3 bases between. The CDR3 is CASSFGQPQHF. The CDR3 DNA reads as TGTGCCAGCAGTTTCGGTCAGCCCCAGCATTTT.

The table lists this clonotype with a few counts. CDR3: CASSTQSLNTEAFF. For the CDR3, the DNA is TGTGCCAGCAGCACACAGTCTTTGAACACTGAAGCTTTCTTT. This rearrangement joins TRBV3-1 to TRBJ1-1, with D unresolved. The ends were cut back, 5 bases at V and 0 bases at J, with 10 bases in the middle. This CDR3 has 14 amino acids. Germline V gene data show CDR1 as LGHDT and CDR2 as YNNKEL (reference sequence).

The V gene is TRBV7-3, the J gene TRBJ1-2; D gene uncertain. Germline lookup yields CDR1 SGHTA and CDR2 FQGTGA. V was trimmed by 1 base and J by 8 bases, leaving 11 bases between them. There are 13 residues in the CDR3. The CDR3 DNA reads TGTGCCAGCAGCTTAAAAGACAAGGGAGGCTACACCTTC. It encodes CASSLKDKGGYTF.

The genes are TRBV7-2 and TRBJ2-1; D may be TRBD1 (5 bases). This CDR3 comprises 13 residues. Per germline, CDR1 SGHTA and CDR2 FQGNSA. Trimming took 0 bases from V and 7 from J, leaving 7 bases between them. CDR3 nucleotide sequence: TGTGCCAGCAGCTTAGCGGCAGGGAATGAGCAGTTCTTC. Protein: CASSLAAGNEQFF.